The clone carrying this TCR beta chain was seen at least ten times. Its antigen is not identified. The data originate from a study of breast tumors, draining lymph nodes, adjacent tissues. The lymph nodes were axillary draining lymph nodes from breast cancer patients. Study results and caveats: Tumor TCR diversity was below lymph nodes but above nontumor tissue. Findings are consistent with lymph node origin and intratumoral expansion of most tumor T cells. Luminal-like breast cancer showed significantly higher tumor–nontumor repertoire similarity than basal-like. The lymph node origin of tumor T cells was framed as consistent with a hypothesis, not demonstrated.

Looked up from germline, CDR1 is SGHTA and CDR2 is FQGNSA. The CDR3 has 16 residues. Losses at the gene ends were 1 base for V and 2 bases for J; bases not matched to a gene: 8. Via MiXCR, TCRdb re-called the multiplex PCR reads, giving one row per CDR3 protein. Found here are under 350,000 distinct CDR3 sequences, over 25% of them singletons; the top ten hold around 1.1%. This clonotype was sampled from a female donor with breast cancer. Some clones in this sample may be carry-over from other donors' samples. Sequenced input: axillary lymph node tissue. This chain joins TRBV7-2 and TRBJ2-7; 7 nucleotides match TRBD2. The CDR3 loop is CASSLGGGRTAYEQYF. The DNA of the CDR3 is TGTGCCAGCAGCTTAGGGGGGGGACGCACCGCCTACGAGCAGTACTTC.